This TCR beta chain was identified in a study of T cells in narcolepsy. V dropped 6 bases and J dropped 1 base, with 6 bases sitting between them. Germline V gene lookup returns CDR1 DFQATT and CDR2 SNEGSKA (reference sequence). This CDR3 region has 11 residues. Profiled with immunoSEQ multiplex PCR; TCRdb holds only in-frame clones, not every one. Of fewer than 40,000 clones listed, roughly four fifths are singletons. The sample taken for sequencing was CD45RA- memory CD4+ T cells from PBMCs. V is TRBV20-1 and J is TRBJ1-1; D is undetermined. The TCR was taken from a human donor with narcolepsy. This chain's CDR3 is CSAATNTEAFF. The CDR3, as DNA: TGCAGTGCGGCCACGAACACTGAAGCTTTCTTT.